This T cell receptor beta chain emerged from a study of beta chain features in type 1 diabetes. As regards this clone: Its antigen is not identified.

Reverse transcription of all isolated RNA meant that expressed TCRB transcripts were sequenced. Repertoires were generated with immunoSEQ multiplex PCR, while TCRdb's copy carries only in-frame clones and drops some. The profile covers around 280,000 clones, with 15% appearing a single time and roughly 0.015% taken by the ten largest. The study, taken as a whole, reports: A moderate, significant TCRB CDR3 shortening appeared in type 1 diabetes across four CD4+ subsets.

The CDR3 totals 14 residues. Trimming stripped 0 bases from V and 5 bases from J, with 11 bases between. Germline loops: CDR1 SGHNT, CDR2 YYREEE (reference sequence). Specimen: naive CD4+ T cells from blood. The chain employs TRBV5-4 and TRBJ2-5, with D possibly matching TRBD2 (7 bases). The sequence was collected from a man aged 18 to 29 with type 1 diabetes. The CDR3, as DNA: TGTGCCAGCAGCTTGGTGGGCGGGGGCGAGACCCAGTACTTC. This translates into CASSLVGGGETQYF.